The clone carrying this T cell receptor (beta chain) was seen once. This sample is part of a study of blood T cell repertoires in COVID-19. CDR1 LNHDA and CDR2 SQIVND come from the germline V gene (reference sequence). J was trimmed by 6 bases and V by 2 bases; bases with no gene match: 14. This CDR3 has 18 amino acids. Using immunoSEQ multiplex PCR, the repertoire was profiled, and TCRdb retains in-frame clones only, with some absent. The sample has around 370,000 clones; about 90% are singletons. This chain uses TRBV19 with TRBJ1-5; 9 positions match TRBD1. The sequence was obtained from a woman aged 18-29 years who had recovered from COVID-19. The sequencing sample was made of peripheral blood. CDR3 sequence (DNA): TGTGCCAGTAGTATAATTTCGTTGGGACAGGGAGGGGGTCAGCCCCAGCATTTT. Translating it yields CASSIISLGQGGGQPQHF.